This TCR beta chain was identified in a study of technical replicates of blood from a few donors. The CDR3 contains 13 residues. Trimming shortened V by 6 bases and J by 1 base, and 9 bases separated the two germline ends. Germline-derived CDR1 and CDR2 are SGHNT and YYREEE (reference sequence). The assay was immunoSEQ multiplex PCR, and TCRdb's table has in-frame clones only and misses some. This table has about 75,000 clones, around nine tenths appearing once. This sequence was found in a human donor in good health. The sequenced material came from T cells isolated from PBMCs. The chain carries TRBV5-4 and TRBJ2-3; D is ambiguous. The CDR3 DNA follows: TGTGCCAGCACCCTGTCGGGCACAGATACGCAGTATTTT. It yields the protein CASTLSGTDTQYF. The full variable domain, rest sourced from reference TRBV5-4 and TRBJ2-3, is ETGVTQSPTHLIKTRGQQVTLRCSSQSGHNTVSWYQQALGQGPQFIFQYYREEENGRGNFPPRFSGLQFPNYSSELNVNALELDDSALYLCASTLSGTDTQYFGPGTRLTVL.